This T cell receptor (beta chain) was sequenced for a study of blood T cell repertoires in COVID-19 (dated by TCRdb to the early 2020s). For the wider study: The collaborator samples originated in the United States, Italy and Spain and spanned the acute and convalescent phases of COVID-19. The repertoires were released in a freely available public database meant as a resource for research on the immune response to SARS-CoV-2. Subjects who had been exposed to COVID-19, were actively infected with it, or had recovered from it provided the deeply sampled blood TCRbeta repertoires that made up the dataset. The prospective study material was composed of cDNA or gDNA derived from T cells, B-cell-depleted T cells, or PBMCs. Where HLA class I and class II types were available, the types were taken from metadata supplied by the sample provider, not from assay-based typing. Samples were obtained from the ongoing ImmuneRACE study (first 160 participants) and from 950 to 1,500 subjects provided by 6 global collaborators. The sample metadata nearly always contained a de-identified subject ID, COVID-19 status, age in years and sex. The full study reports these points: The quantity of clinical and demographic metadata differed by source and by participant and was supplied without curation.

The immunoSEQ Assay, a bias-controlled multiplex PCR, was used to amplify TCRbeta CDR3 regions from genomic DNA. As for the authors' bioinformatics: Within the assay, amplification of reference gene primers was used to estimate how many nucleated cells each sample contained. To quantify the absolute abundance of each unique TCRbeta CDR3 rearrangement, sequence reads were collapsed and filtered. For each sample, productive Simpson clonality was calculated as the square root of Simpson's diversity index over productive rearrangements. Held by TCRdb, this immuneACCESS table contains in-frame sequences only and omits some clones. Under half of the omission traces to an unresolved V gene where checked; the cause of the rest is unknown. That table is the source of V, J and clone size, and D and trimming were worked out from the DNA. The sample yields just over 300,000 clones; 70% to 90% were counted once. The ten largest clones take up about 2% of the sample.

Enrolling through a virtual design, the prospective study's participants ranged in age from roughly 18 to 100 years and lived across roughly 23 United States geographic areas. In the prospective study, participants were assigned to cohorts based on the clinical history participants reported in a screening survey and a study questionnaire. For ImmuneRACE Cohort 3, a participant was defined as recovered based on two consecutive negative NP/OP PCR tests, clearance by a healthcare professional, or resolution of symptoms. In the prospective study, whole blood, serum and a nasopharyngeal or oropharyngeal swab were collected from each participant by mobile phlebotomists. Participants in the prospective study had the option to provide additional blood draws and questionnaires over a roughly 2-month period. Before DNA extraction, prospective study blood samples were shipped either frozen or at room temperature.

In regard to this clone: Its target antigen remains unknown. Qualities for individual bases were not recorded, and no much larger clone is one base off.

This sequence originates from a man aged 25 to 40 who had recovered from COVID-19. The sequenced sample consisted of PBMCs or T cells enriched from blood (not recorded which).

The DNA sequence is as follows: TGTGCCAGCAGTGAAGAGACAGGCCTCTATGGCTACACCTTC. Its translation is CASSEETGLYGYTF. The receptor chain draws on TRBV2 and TRBJ1-2; matching of 6 bases hints at TRBD1 as the D gene. The CDR3 spans 14 residues, from the cysteine through the phenylalanine. Only the CDR3 part of the read is kept: 42 bases, read in frame from the first base. V is reduced by 1 base and J by 4 bases, leaving a spacing of 10 bases between them. Reading the germline V gene gives CDR1 SNHLY and CDR2 FYNNEI. Reference TRBV2 and TRBJ1-2 genes cover what lies past the CDR3, so the full variable domain is EPEVTQTPSHQVTQMGQEVILRCVPISNHLYFYWYRQILGQKVEFLVSFYNNEISEKSEIFDDQFSVERPDGSNFTLKIRSTKLEDSAMYFCASSEETGLYGYTFGSGTRLTVV.